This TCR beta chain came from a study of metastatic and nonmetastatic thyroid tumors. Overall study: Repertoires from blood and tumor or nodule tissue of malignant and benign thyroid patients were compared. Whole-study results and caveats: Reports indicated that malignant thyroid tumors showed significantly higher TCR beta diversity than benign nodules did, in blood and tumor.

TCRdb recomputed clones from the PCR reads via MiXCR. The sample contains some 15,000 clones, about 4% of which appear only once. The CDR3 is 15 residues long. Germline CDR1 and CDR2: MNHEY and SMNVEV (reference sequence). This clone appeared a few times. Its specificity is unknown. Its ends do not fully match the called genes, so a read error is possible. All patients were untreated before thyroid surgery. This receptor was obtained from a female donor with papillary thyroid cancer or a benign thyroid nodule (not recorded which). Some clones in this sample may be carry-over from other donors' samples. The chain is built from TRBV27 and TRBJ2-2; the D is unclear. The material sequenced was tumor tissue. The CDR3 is CASSPRTDNTWELFF. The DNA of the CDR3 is TGTGCCAGCAGTCCCCGGACGGATAACACCTGGGAGCTGTTTTTT.